This passage covers 9 T cell receptor beta chains from one sample sequenced in a study of control samples from healthy donors and cancer patients. Generated by immunoSEQ multiplex PCR, the TCRdb table keeps only in-frame clones and is missing some. Among about 110,000 clones listed, around 87% were seen once. The sequencing input was PBMCs. Receptors were obtained from a woman between 55 and 75 years old with lung cancer.

This sequence joins TRBV4-3 and TRBJ1-1; TRBD1 is a possible D gene (5 bases). This CDR3 is 15 amino acids long. Trimming took 0 bases from V and 8 from J, leaving 16 bases between them. CDR1 and CDR2 (germline): LGHNA, YSLEER. DNA of the CDR3: TGCGCCAGCAGCCAAGATTTGATGATAGAGGGGGAAGCTTTCTTT. As protein: CASSQDLMIEGEAFF.

The chain links TRBV2 to TRBJ1-3, with a weak D call TRBD1 (5 bases). The CDR3 loop spans 15 amino acids. V dropped 6 bases and J dropped 0 bases, with 12 bases sitting between them. In germline, CDR1 is SNHLY, CDR2 FYNNEI. CDR3 in amino acids: CASREQEISGNTIYF. In nucleotides, the CDR3 is TGTGCCAGCAGAGAACAGGAGATCTCTGGAAACACCATATATTTT.

V is TRBV24-1 and J is TRBJ1-2; no reliable D call. The V gene lost 6 bases and the J gene lost 6 bases, with 13 bases spanning the gap. The CDR3 length is 13 residues. The germline V gene has CDR1 KGHDR and CDR2 SFDVKD. The CDR3 sequence: CATSRPREDGYTF. The CDR3 DNA is TGTGCCACCAGTAGGCCTCGAGAGGATGGCTACACCTTC.

This clone was counted a single time. This chain's CDR3 is CASSPPGQAKETQYF. Here the CDR3 DNA reads TGTGCCAGCTCACCACCGGGACAGGCTAAAGAGACCCAGTACTTC. The chain links TRBV18 to TRBJ2-5, with TRBD1 matching over 8 bases. V was clipped by 0 bases and J by 3 bases; unmatched bases: 3. The germline V gene encodes CDR1 KGHSH and CDR2 LQKENI. This CDR3 is 15 amino acids long. Full variable domain (missing parts from reference TRBV18 and TRBJ2-5): NAGVMQNPRHLVRRRGQEARLRCSPMKGHSHVYWYRQLPEEGLKFMVYLQKENIIDESGMPKERFSAEFPKEGPSILRIQQVVRGDSAAYFCASSPPGQAKETQYFGPGTRLLVL.

The chain couples TRBV7-9 to TRBJ2-3; 10 bases match TRBD1. Germline assignment: CDR1 SEHNR and CDR2 FQNEAQ (reference sequence). With V trimmed by 5 bases and J by 6 bases, 20 bases remained unmatched. The CDR3 consists of 19 residues. CDR3 in DNA: TGTGCCAGCAGCCCGGGACAGGGGTTCGAAGCAGCGAATTTTGATACGCAGTATTTT. Translated: CASSPGQGFEAANFDTQYF.

V usage is TRBV30 and J usage is TRBJ2-5, with 8 bases fitting TRBD2. The CDR3 has 16 residues. Germline assignment: CDR1 GTSNPN and CDR2 SVGIG (reference sequence). V dropped 3 bases and J dropped 0; count of bases not matched to a gene: 9. CDR3 nucleotide sequence: TGTGCCTGGAGCCGAGGCCTAGCGGGTAACCAAGAGACCCAGTACTTC. Translation gives CAWSRGLAGNQETQYF.

The CDR3 DNA sequence: TGTGCCAGCAGCTCAGCTACACAACTCTCCTACAATGAGCAGTTCTTC. Translating it yields CASSSATQLSYNEQFF. The chain is built from TRBV7-2 and TRBJ2-1; D unclear. The V gene's germline CDR1 is SGHTA and CDR2 FQGNSA. The CDR3 sequence is 16 residues long. V was trimmed by 4 bases and J by 0 bases, leaving 13 bases between them.

The genes are TRBV30 and TRBJ1-5; D is perhaps TRBD1 (6 bases). Trimming cost V 2 bases and J 5 bases, with 16 bases left between them. The CDR3 spans 15 residues. The germline V gene encodes CDR1 GTSNPN and CDR2 SVGIG (reference sequence). CDR3 amino acids: CAWSPIGTKDQPQHF. The CDR3 nucleotides are TGTGCCTGGAGTCCTATCGGGACAAAAGATCAGCCCCAGCATTTT.

This rearrangement joins TRBV6-5 to TRBJ2-5, with 12 bases fitting TRBD2. The germline CDR1 and CDR2 sequences are MNHEY and SVGAGI. V was pared by 6 bases and J by 4 bases, with 3 bases of the junction left unmatched. The CDR3 consists of 14 residues. CDR3 nucleotides: TGTGCCAGCAGGACTAGCGGGGGAGTAGAGACCCAGTACTTC. Protein: CASRTSGGVETQYF.